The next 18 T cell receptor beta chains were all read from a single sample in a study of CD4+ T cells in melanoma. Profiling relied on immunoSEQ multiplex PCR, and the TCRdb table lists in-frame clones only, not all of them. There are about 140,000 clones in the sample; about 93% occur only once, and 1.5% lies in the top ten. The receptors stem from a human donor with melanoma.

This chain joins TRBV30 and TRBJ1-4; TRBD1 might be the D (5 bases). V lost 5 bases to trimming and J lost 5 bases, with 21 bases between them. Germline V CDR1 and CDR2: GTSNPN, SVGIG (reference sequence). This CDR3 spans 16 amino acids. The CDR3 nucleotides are TGTGCCTGGGGCGCGACGAGGGACTTCTTCAATGAAAAACTGTTTTTT. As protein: CAWGATRDFFNEKLFF.

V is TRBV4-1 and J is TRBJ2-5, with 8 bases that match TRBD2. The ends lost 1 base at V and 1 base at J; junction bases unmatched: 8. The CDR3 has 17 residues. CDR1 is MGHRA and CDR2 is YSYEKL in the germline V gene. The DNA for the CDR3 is TGCGCCAGCAGCCAAGTTCGGGCGGGGGGCTCCCAAGAGACCCAGTACTTC. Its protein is CASSQVRAGGSQETQYF.

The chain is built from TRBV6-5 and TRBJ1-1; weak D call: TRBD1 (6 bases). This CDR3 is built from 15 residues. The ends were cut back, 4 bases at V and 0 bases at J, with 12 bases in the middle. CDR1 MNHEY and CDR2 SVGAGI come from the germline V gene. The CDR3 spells CASSLRTVMNTEAFF. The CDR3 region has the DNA TGTGCCAGCAGTTTGCGGACAGTCATGAACACTGAAGCTTTCTTT.

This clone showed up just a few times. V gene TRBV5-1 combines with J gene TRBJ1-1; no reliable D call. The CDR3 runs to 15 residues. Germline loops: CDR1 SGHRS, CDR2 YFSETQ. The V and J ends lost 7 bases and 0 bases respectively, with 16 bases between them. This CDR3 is CASSIEQLVNTEAFF. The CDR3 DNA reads TGCGCCAGCTCTATCGAACAGCTCGTGAACACTGAAGCTTTCTTT. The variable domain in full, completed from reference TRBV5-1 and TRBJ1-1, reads KAGVTQTPRYLIKTRGQQVTLSCSPISGHRSVSWYQQTPGQGLQFLFEYFSETQRNKGNFPGRFSGRQFSNSRSEMNVSTLELGDSALYLCASSIEQLVNTEAFFGQGTRLTVV.

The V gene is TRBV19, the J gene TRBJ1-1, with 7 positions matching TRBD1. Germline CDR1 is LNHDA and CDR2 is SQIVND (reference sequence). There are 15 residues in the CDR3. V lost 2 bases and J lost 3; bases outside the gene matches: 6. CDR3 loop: CASSISATGDTEAFF. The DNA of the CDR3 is TGTGCCAGTAGTATATCGGCTACAGGGGACACTGAAGCTTTCTTT.

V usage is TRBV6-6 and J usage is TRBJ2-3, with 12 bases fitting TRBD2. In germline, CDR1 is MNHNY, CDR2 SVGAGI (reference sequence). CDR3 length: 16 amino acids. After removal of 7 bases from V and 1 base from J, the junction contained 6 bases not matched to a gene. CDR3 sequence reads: CASILRLAGGTDTQYF. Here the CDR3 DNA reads TGTGCCAGCATCCTCCGACTAGCGGGGGGCACAGATACGCAGTATTTT.

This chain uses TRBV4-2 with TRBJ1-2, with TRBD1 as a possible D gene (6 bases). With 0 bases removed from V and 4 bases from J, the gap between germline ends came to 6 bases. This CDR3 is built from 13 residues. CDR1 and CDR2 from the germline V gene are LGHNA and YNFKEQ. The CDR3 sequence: CASSQDRGYGYTF. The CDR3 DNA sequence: TGTGCCAGCAGCCAAGACAGGGGCTATGGCTACACCTTC.

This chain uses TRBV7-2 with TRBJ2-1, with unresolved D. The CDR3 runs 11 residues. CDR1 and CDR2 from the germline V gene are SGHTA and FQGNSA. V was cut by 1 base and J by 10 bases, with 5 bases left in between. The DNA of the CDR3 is TGTGCCAGCAGCTTAGTGCGGGAGCAGTTCTTC. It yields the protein CASSLVREQFF.

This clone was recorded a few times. The CDR3 DNA follows: TGTGCCAGCAGCCTAACTGATAACTATGGCTACACCTTC. Translating gives CASSLTDNYGYTF. This chain connects TRBV11-2 to TRBJ1-2; no clear D gene. The germline V gene has CDR1 SGHAT and CDR2 FQNNGV. V shed 5 bases and J shed 1 base, with 8 bases lying between them. The CDR3 spans 13 residues.

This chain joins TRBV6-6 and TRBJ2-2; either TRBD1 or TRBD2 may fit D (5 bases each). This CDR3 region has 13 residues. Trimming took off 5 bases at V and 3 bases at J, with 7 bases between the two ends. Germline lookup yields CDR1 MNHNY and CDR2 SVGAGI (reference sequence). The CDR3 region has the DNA TGTGCCAGCAGTGGGACGTACACCGGGGAGCTGTTTTTT. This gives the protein CASSGTYTGELFF.

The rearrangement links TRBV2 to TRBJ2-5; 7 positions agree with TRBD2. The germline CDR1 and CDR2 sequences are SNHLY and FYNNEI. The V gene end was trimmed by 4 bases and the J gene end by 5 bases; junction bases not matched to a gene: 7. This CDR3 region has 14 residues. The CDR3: CASSGGTTRETQYF. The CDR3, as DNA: TGTGCCAGCAGTGGGGGGACTACCCGGGAGACCCAGTACTTC.

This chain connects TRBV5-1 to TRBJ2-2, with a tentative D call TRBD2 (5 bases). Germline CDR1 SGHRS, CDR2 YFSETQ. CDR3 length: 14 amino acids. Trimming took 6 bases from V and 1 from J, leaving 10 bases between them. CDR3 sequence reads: CASIESGNTGELFF. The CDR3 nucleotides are TGCGCCAGCATTGAGAGCGGGAACACCGGGGAGCTGTTTTTT.

The CDR3 here is CASSSLVSSYNEQFF. In DNA, the CDR3 is TGCGCCAGCAGCTCCCTAGTGAGCTCCTACAATGAGCAGTTCTTC. This rearrangement joins TRBV5-1 to TRBJ2-1; D gene uncertain. The CDR3 has 15 amino acids. CDR1 is SGHRS and CDR2 is YFSETQ in the germline V gene. The ends were cut back, 3 bases at V and 0 bases at J, with 10 bases in the middle.

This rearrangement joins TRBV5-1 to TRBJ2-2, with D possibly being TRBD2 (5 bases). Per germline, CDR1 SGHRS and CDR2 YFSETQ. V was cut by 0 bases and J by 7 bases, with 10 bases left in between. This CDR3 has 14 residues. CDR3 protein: CASSLDSEGGELFF. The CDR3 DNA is TGCGCCAGCAGCTTGGACAGCGAGGGCGGGGAGCTGTTTTTT.

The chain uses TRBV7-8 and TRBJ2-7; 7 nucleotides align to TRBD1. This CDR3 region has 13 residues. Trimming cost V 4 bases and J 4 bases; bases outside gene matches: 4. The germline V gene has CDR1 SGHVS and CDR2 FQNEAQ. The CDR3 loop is CASSSQQGYEQYF. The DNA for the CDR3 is TGTGCCAGCAGCTCTCAACAGGGGTACGAGCAGTACTTC.

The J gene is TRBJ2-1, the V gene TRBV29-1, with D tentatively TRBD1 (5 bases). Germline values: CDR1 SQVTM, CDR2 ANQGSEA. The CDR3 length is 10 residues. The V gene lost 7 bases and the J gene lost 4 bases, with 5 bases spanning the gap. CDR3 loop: CSAGYNEQFF. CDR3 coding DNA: TGCAGCGCAGGGTACAATGAGCAGTTCTTC.

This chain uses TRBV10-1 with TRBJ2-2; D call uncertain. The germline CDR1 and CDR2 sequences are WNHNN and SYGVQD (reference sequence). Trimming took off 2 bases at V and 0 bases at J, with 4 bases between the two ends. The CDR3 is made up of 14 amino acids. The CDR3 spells CASSEAANTGELFF. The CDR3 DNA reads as TGCGCCAGCAGTGAGGCCGCGAACACCGGGGAGCTGTTTTTT.

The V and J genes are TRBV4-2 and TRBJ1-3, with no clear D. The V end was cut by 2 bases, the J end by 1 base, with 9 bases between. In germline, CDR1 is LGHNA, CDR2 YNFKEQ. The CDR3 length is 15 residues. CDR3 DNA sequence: TGTGCCAGCAGCCAATTAGGCGGGTCTGGAAACACCATATATTTT. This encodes CASSQLGGSGNTIYF.